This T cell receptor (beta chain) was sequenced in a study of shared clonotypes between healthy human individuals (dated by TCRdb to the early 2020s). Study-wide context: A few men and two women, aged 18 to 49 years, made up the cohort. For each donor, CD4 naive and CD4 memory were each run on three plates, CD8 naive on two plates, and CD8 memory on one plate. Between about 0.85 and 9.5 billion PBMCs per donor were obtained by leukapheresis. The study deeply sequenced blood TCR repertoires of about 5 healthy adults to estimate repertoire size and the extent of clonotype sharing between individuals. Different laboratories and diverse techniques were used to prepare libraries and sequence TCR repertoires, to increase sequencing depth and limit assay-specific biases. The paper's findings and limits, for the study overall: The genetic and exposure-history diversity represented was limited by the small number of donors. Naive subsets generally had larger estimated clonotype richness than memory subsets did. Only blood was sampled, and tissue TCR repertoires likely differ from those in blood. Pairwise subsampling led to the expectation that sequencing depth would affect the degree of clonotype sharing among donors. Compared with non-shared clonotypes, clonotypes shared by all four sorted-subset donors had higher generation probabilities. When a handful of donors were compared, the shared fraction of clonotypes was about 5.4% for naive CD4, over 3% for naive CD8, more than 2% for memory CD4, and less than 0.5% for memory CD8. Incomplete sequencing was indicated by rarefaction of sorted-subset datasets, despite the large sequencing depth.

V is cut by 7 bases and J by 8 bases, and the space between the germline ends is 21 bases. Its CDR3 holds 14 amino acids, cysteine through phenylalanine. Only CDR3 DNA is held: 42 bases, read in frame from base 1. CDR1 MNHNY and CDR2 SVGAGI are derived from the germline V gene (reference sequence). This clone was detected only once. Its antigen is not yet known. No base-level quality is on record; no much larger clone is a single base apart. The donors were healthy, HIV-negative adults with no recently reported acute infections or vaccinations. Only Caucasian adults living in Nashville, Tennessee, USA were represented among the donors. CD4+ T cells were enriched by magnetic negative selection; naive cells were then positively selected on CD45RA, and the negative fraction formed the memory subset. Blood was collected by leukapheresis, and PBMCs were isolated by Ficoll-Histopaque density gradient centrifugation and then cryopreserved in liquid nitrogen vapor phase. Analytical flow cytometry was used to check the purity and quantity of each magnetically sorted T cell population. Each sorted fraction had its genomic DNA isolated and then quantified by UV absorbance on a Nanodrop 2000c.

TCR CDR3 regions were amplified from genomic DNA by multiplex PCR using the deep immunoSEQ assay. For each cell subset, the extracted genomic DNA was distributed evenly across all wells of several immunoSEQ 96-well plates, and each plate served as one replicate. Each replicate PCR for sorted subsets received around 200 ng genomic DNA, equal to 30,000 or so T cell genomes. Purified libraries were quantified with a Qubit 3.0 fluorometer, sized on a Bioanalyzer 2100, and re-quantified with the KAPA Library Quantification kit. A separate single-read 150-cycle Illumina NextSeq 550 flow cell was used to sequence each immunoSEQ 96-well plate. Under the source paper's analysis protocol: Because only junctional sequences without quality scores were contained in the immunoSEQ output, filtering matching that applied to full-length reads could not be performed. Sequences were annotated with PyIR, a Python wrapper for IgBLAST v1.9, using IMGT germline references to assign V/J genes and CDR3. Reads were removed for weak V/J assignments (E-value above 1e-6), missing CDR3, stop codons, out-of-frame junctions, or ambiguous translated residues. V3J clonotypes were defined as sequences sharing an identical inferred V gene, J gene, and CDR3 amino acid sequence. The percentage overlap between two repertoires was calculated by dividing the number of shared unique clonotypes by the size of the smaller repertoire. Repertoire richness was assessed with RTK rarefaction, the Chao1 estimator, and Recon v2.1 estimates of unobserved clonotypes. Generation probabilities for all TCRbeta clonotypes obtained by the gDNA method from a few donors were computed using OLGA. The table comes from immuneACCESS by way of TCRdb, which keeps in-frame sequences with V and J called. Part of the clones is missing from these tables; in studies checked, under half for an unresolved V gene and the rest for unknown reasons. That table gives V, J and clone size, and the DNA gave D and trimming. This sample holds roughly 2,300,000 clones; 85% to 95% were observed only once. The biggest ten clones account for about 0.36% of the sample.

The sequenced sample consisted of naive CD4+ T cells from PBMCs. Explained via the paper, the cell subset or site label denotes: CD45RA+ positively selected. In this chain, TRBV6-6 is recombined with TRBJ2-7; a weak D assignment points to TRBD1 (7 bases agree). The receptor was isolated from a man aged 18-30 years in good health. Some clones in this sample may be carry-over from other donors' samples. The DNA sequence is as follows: TGTGCCAGCACGGGCGCGTCACAGGGGAGGCAGCAGTACTTC. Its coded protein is CASTGASQGRQQYF.